These T cell receptor beta chains were read from a single sample in a study of T cells in Graves' hyperthyroidism and ophthalmopathy. TCRdb re-analysed the multiplex PCR reads in MiXCR, keeping a single row per CDR3 protein. The top ten hold around 30% of the sample, which has 280,000 or so distinct CDR3 sequences, 25% to 30% seen once. The sequencing input was blood. These TCRs come from a man between 40 and 49 years old with Graves' hyperthyroidism that later progressed to Graves' ophthalmopathy. CDR3s include the opening cysteine and the closing phenylalanine or tryptophan. A D gene is named only where the DNA matches it firmly. For some rows the clone size is stated as once, few or many, or as a class when expanded; others skip it.

TRBJ2-2 | TRBV9 | . | many | CASSPRDGDTGELFF | TGTGCCAGCAGCCCTAGGGACGGAGACACCGGGGAGCTGTTTTTT
TRBJ1-2 | TRBV19 | . | many | CASSSSRGGYTF | TGTGCCAGTAGTTCATCCAGGGGTGGCTACACCTTC
TRBJ1-1 | TRBV3-1 | . | many | CASSQDRMGVDTEAFF | TGTGCCAGCAGCCAAGATCGTATGGGGGTTGACACTGAAGCTTTCTTT
TRBJ1-1 | TRBV5-1 | . | many | CASSRGTYNEAFF | TGCGCCAGCAGCCGCGGGACATATAATGAAGCTTTCTTT
TRBJ2-7 | TRBV6-1 | . | . | CASSTGTQGEQYF | TGTGCCAGCAGCACCGGGACCCAGGGCGAGCAGTACTTC
TRBJ2-5 | TRBV12-3/TRBV12-4 | . | many | CASTLNGGETQYF | TGTGCCAGCACCCTCAACGGGGGCGAGACCCAGTACTTC
TRBJ1-1 | TRBV20-1 | . | many | CSASRQSRTEAFF | TGCAGTGCTAGCCGACAGTCCCGTACTGAAGCTTTCTTT
TRBJ2-7 | TRBV6-1 | TRBD1 | many | CASSPTGQGYRSYEQYF | TGTGCCAGCAGCCCGACTGGACAGGGATACCGATCCTACGAGCAGTACTTC
TRBJ2-7 | TRBV6-5 | TRBD2 | many | CASSNRDYHYEQYF | TGTGCCAGCAGTAACCGGGACTATCACTACGAGCAGTACTTC
TRBJ2-7 | TRBV7-8 | TRBD2 | few | CASSLGAGVPHEQYF | TGTGCCAGCAGCTTAGGAGCGGGAGTTCCCCACGAGCAGTACTTC
TRBJ1-3 | TRBV7-2 | TRBD1 | many | CASSLYGTGGGGNTIYF | TGTGCCAGCAGCTTATACGGGACAGGGGGCGGTGGAAACACCATATATTTT
TRBJ2-7 | TRBV30 | TRBD1 | many | CAWSAGTARWYEQYF | TGTGCCTGGAGCGCCGGGACAGCGAGATGGTACGAGCAGTACTTC
TRBJ2-7 | TRBV11-3 | . | many | CASSLEGPIYEQYF | TGTGCCAGCAGCTTAGAGGGACCGATATACGAGCAGTACTTC
TRBJ1-2 | TRBV19 | . | . | CASSNQYREDYGYTF | TGTGCCAGTAGTAACCAATACAGGGAGGACTATGGCTACACCTTC
TRBJ1-1 | TRBV3-1 | TRBD1 | many | CASSQDGWTGNAFF | TGTGCCAGCAGCCAAGATGGGTGGACAGGGAACGCTTTCTTT
TRBJ2-7 | TRBV14 | . | many | CASSLRGRISEQYF | TGTGCCAGCAGCCTTCGGGGGAGGATATCCGAGCAGTACTTC
TRBJ1-1 | TRBV29-1 | . | once | CSVSLQEMNTEAFF | TGCAGCGTTTCCCTCCAGGAAATGAACACTGAAGCTTTCTTT
TRBJ2-7 | TRBV12-3/TRBV12-4 | TRBD1 | many | CASRPSRDRGEQYF | TGTGCCAGCAGGCCGTCCCGGGACAGGGGCGAGCAGTACTTC
TRBJ2-5 | TRBV7-8 | . | many | CASSFPSGQETQYF | TGTGCCAGCAGCTTTCCCAGCGGCCAAGAGACCCAGTACTTC
TRBJ2-7 | TRBV20-1 | . | . | CSAAKGRGEQYF | TGCAGTGCCGCGAAGGGAAGAGGCGAGCAGTACTTC
TRBJ2-5 | TRBV12-3/TRBV12-4 | TRBD1 | many | CASSRGDRVGTQYF | TGTGCCAGCAGTCGCGGGGACAGGGTAGGGACCCAGTACTTC
TRBJ2-2 | TRBV7-9 | . | many | CASSHHRDGRNTGELFF | TGTGCCAGCAGCCATCACCGGGACGGACGAAACACCGGGGAGCTGTTTTTT
TRBJ1-2 | TRBV20-1 | TRBD1 | many | CSASAPGQGAYGYTF | TGCAGTGCTAGTGCACCGGGACAGGGGGCCTATGGCTACACCTTC
TRBJ2-4 | TRBV5-1 | TRBD2 | many | CASSSPPGLASGAKNIQYF | TGCGCCAGCAGCTCCCCTCCGGGACTAGCGAGCGGAGCCAAAAACATTCAGTACTTC
TRBJ2-7 | TRBV12-3/TRBV12-4 | TRBD2 | . | CASSLSRSGSLPIDEQYF | TGTGCCAGCAGTTTATCCCGCAGCGGGAGCCTCCCTATAGACGAGCAGTACTTC
TRBJ2-6 | TRBV6-1 | . | many | CASTPRGRASGANVLTF | TGTGCCAGCACTCCCCGCGGACGCGCCTCTGGGGCCAACGTCCTGACTTTC
TRBJ1-5 | TRBV12-3/TRBV12-4 | TRBD1 | many | CASSSRDRGGGNQPQHF | TGTGCCAGCAGTTCCCGGGACAGGGGAGGGGGCAATCAGCCCCAGCATTTT
TRBJ2-5 | TRBV19 | TRBD2 | many | CASRKGTSGRAGGETQYF | TGTGCCAGTAGAAAAGGGACTAGCGGGAGGGCTGGTGGAGAGACCCAGTACTTC
TRBJ2-7 | TRBV18 | . | once | CASSPRRTDSYEQYF | TGTGCCAGCTCACCCCGGAGGACTGACTCCTACGAGCAGTACTTC
TRBJ1-2 | TRBV27 | TRBD1 | . | CAGSPNGQVVGGYTF | TGTGCCGGCAGTCCGAACGGACAGGTTGTGGGTGGCTACACCTTC
TRBJ1-2 | TRBV12-3/TRBV12-4 | . | . | CASSLRDIEVGGYTF | TGTGCCAGCAGTCTCCGGGACATCGAGGTTGGTGGCTACACCTTC
TRBJ1-5 | TRBV5-1 | . | many | CASSFGGNNQPQHF | TGCGCCAGCAGCTTCGGAGGGAACAATCAGCCCCAGCATTTT
TRBJ2-7 | TRBV28 | . | once | CASSSGGGGDWNEQYF | TGTGCCAGCAGTTCCGGGGGAGGGGGCGATTGGAACGAGCAGTACTTC
TRBJ2-7 | TRBV6-1 | TRBD2 | many | CASRLIAGGYSYEQYF | TGTGCCAGCAGACTCATAGCGGGAGGGTACTCCTACGAGCAGTACTTC
TRBJ2-2 | TRBV5-1 | TRBD1 | . | CASSQGQGASSGELFF | TGCGCCAGCAGTCAAGGACAGGGGGCGTCCTCCGGGGAGCTGTTTTTT
TRBJ1-1 | TRBV11-2 | TRBD1 | . | CASSLHHLGQGGAAFF | TGTGCCAGCAGCCTCCACCACCTCGGACAGGGTGGGGCAGCTTTCTTT
TRBJ2-7 | TRBV7-9 | . | many | CASSLGGRSYEQYF | TGTGCCAGCAGCTTAGGCGGCAGGTCCTACGAGCAGTACTTC
TRBJ2-2 | TRBV5-1 | . | few | CASSLDSGGRTGELFF | TGCGCCAGCAGCTTGGACTCCGGGGGGCGGACCGGGGAGCTGTTTTTT
TRBJ2-5 | TRBV12-3/TRBV12-4 | . | many | CASSLSGSQETQYF | TGTGCCAGCAGTTTGTCAGGCTCCCAAGAGACCCAGTACTTC
TRBJ1-3 | TRBV12-3/TRBV12-4 | TRBD1 | . | CASSLQGAFGNTIYF | TGTGCCAGCAGTCTACAGGGGGCGTTTGGAAACACCATATATTTT
TRBJ1-2 | TRBV12-3/TRBV12-4 | TRBD1 | . | CASIERQGPLNYGYTF | TGTGCCAGCATCGAACGACAGGGACCCCTTAACTATGGCTACACCTTC